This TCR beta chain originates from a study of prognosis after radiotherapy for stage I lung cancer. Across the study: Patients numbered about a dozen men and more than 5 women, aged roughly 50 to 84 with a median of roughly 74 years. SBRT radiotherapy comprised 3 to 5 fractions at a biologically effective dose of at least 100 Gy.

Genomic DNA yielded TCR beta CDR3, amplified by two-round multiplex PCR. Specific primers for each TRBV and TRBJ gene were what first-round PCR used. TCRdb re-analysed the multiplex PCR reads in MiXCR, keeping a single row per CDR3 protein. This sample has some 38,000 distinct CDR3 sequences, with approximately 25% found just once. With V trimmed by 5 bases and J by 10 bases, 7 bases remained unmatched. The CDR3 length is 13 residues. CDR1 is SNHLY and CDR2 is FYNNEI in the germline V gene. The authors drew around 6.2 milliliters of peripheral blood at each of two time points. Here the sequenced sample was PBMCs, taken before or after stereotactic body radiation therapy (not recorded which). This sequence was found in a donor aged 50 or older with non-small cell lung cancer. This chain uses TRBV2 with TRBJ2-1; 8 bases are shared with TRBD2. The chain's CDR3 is CASSILAVYEQFF. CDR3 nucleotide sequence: TGTGCCAGCAGTATACTAGCGGTATACGAGCAGTTCTTC.